The rows below give T cell receptor beta chains drawn from one sample of a study of cytomegalovirus exposure and HLA in healthy donors. Assay: immunoSEQ multiplex PCR; the TCRdb copy retains only in-frame clones and omits some. This sample has about 160,000 clones, with approximately 79% found just once. The sample consisted of PBMCs. The receptors originated from a man aged 40-49 years in good health and CMV-seronegative. Each CDR3 is given with its conserved first and last residue. Fields, in order: D gene, clone size, J gene, V gene, CDR3 protein, CDR3 DNA. A D gene is named only where the DNA matches it firmly. Size is omitted from some rows. Given values are once, few, many or a class for expanded clones.

TRBD2 - TRBJ2-4 TRBV13 CASSRGGGVKNIQYF TGTGCCAGCAGCCGCGGGGGAGGGGTCAAAAACATTCAGTACTTC
- - TRBJ2-7 TRBV5-1 CASKTEGGSREQYF TGCGCCAGCAAAACCGAAGGGGGTTCCCGGGAGCAGTACTTC
- - TRBJ2-5 TRBV7-3 CASSSLPGGGETQYF TGTGCCAGCAGCTCCTTGCCGGGGGGCGGAGAGACCCAGTACTTC
- - TRBJ2-1 TRBV29-1 CSVSGNEQFF TGCAGCGTGAGCGGTAATGAGCAGTTCTTC
- - TRBJ1-1 TRBV29-1 CSVEGFQGGGTEAFF TGCAGCGTTGAAGGATTTCAGGGAGGGGGGACTGAAGCTTTCTTT
- - TRBJ2-2 TRBV5-1 CASTLAGTGELFF TGCGCCAGCACCCTAGCAGGAACCGGGGAGCTGTTTTTT
- - TRBJ2-2 TRBV19 CASSTSPAGNTGELFF TGTGCCAGTAGTACTTCTCCAGCGGGGAACACCGGGGAGCTGTTTTTT
- - TRBJ1-1 TRBV7-9 CASSLLTLRGMNTEAFF TGTGCCAGCAGCCTCTTAACCCTCCGGGGGATGAACACTGAAGCTTTCTTT
- - TRBJ2-7 TRBV9 CASSVGTGPSYEQYF TGTGCCAGCAGCGTGGGTACAGGGCCGAGCTACGAGCAGTACTTC
- - TRBJ2-7 TRBV5-1 CASSLDYYEQYF TGCGCCAGCAGCTTGGATTATTACGAGCAGTACTTC
- - TRBJ1-4 TRBV6-1 CASGREITNEKLFF TGTGCCAGCGGCAGGGAAATTACAAATGAAAAACTGTTTTTT
TRBD2 - TRBJ2-5 TRBV15 CATSRGEWTQYF TGTGCCACCAGCCGGGGGGAGTGGACCCAGTACTTC
TRBD2 few TRBJ2-5 TRBV5-4 CASSLGGTSGQETQYF TGTGCCAGCAGCTTGGGTGGGACTAGCGGACAAGAGACCCAGTACTTC
- - TRBJ2-3 TRBV9 CASSVGGGPSTDTQYF TGTGCCAGCAGCGTTGGCGGGGGCCCGAGCACAGATACGCAGTATTTT
TRBD1 - TRBJ2-5 TRBV5-1 CASSLAGTGGQETQYF TGCGCCAGCAGCTTGGCCGGGACAGGGGGCCAAGAGACCCAGTACTTC
TRBD2 - TRBJ2-3 TRBV10-3 CAIKRTSGGSTDTQYF TGTGCCATCAAAAGGACTAGCGGGGGAAGCACAGATACGCAGTATTTT
- - TRBJ2-1 TRBV6-6 CASSFWPLMGYNEQFF TGTGCCAGCAGTTTCTGGCCACTAATGGGTTACAATGAGCAGTTCTTC
- - TRBJ2-7 TRBV29-1 CSVRHSYEQYF TGCAGCGTCAGGCACTCCTACGAGCAGTACTTC
- few TRBJ2-5 TRBV9 CASSVSAGVETQYF TGTGCCAGCAGCGTAAGTGCAGGGGTGGAGACCCAGTACTTC
- once TRBJ2-7 TRBV9 CASSVGGGEQYF TGTGCCAGCAGCGTAGGTGGAGGCGAGCAGTACTTC
- - TRBJ1-2 TRBV2 CASTTDVNYGYTF TGTGCCAGCACGACAGACGTGAACTATGGCTACACCTTC
- - TRBJ2-1 TRBV5-1 CASSDGTPGDEQFF TGCGCCAGCAGCGACGGGACCCCGGGGGATGAGCAGTTCTTC